The clone carrying this TCR beta chain was observed many times. Its antigen is not known. The data were taken from a study of T cells in Graves' hyperthyroidism and ophthalmopathy. Overall study: Peripheral blood collection took place at initial diagnosis, before any treatment.

Amplification targeted TCR beta CDR3 regions from RNA transcripts. The HTBI primer set drove a first-round RT-PCR of the TCR CDR3. TCRdb re-called the multiplex PCR reads with MiXCR, one entry per CDR3 protein. The sample has around 520,000 distinct CDR3 sequences; under 15% are singletons. Hyperthyroidism patients were newly diagnosed, had disease duration under 2 months, and were aged 18 to 65 years. Fresh peripheral blood, about 10 ml of it, supplied the PBMCs. General study points: Stable hyperthyroidism and ophthalmopathy were separated using 13 V-J signatures.

J gave up 2 bases and V 1 base, and 2 bases lay outside the gene matches. This CDR3 is built from 15 residues. CDR1 is SNHLY and CDR2 is FYNNEI in the germline V gene. This sequence was found in a woman aged 18-35 years with Graves' hyperthyroidism. Specimen: blood. V usage is TRBV2 and J usage is TRBJ1-5, with TRBD1 matching over 7 bases. CDR3 residues: CASSEERGRNQPQHF. The CDR3 region has the DNA TGTGCCAGCAGTGAAGAAAGGGGGCGCAATCAGCCCCAGCATTTT.